The following is a TCR beta chain sequence with its context. Its antigen is not identified. Assay: immunoSEQ multiplex PCR; the TCRdb copy retains only in-frame clones and omits some. The sample comprises some 1 million clones, approximately 76% of which are singletons, and about 1.4% rests with the top ten. These data originate in a study of shared clonotypes between healthy human individuals. Study-level findings and limits: Among non-shared clonotypes, generation probabilities were lower than among those shared by all four donors.

This CDR3 contains 14 residues. Germline assignment: CDR1 SGHRS and CDR2 YFSETQ. Losses at the gene ends were 5 bases for V and 5 bases for J; bases not matched to a gene: 6. This receptor was taken from a man younger than 35 in good health. The chain recombines TRBV5-1 with TRBJ2-7; TRBD1 aligns across 11 bases. The sequenced material came from memory CD4+ T cells sorted from blood. Indicated subset: CD45RA-negative fraction. CDR3 region: CASRPGTGGDEQYF. The CDR3 DNA sequence: TGCGCCAGCAGACCCGGGACAGGGGGTGACGAGCAGTACTTC.